The 17 T cell receptor beta chains below all came from one sample that was sequenced in a study of blood T cell repertoires in COVID-19 (dated by TCRdb to the early 2020s). Library preparation used the immunoSEQ multiplex PCR assay. TCRdb mirrors the immuneACCESS table, restricted to in-frame sequences. Some clones are absent from its copies; in checked studies, under half trace to an unresolved V gene, and the reason for the others is unknown. The sample has around 160,000 clones on record, around nine tenths of them singletons. The ten most abundant clones make up under 3% of the sample. The sequenced sample was peripheral blood. The origin of the receptors is a human donor in a cohort sampled during active COVID-19.

The chain uses TRBV19 and TRBJ1-2; a weak D match, TRBD1 (6 bases). The CDR3 contains 15 residues. Trimming took 3 bases from V and 10 from J, leaving 21 bases between them. Germline V gene data show CDR1 as LNHDA and CDR2 as SQIVND (reference sequence). The CDR3 DNA reads TGTGCCAGTAGTATGCGCCTCGGACAGTTTACATCCTACACCTTC. This translates into CASSMRLGQFTSYTF.

V usage is TRBV5-5 and J usage is TRBJ1-6; tentative D call: TRBD1 (6 bases). Trimming took 3 bases from V and 14 from J, leaving 21 bases between them. Per germline, CDR1 SGHKS and CDR2 YYEKEE (reference sequence). The CDR3 sequence is 15 residues long. CDR3 sequence reads: CASSSARDTLMSLHF. As DNA, the CDR3 is TGTGCCAGCAGCTCCGCTCGGGACACGTTAATGTCCCTCCACTTT.

This sequence joins TRBV28 and TRBJ2-1; 7 bases are a match to TRBD1. The germline CDR1 and CDR2 sequences are MDHEN and SYDVKM. CDR3 length: 16 residues. The junction had 11 bases not matched to a gene; V was cut back by 2 bases and J by 7 bases. The CDR3 loop reads CASSLASQDRMNEQFF. The CDR3 DNA reads as TGTGCCAGCAGTTTAGCATCTCAGGACAGGATGAATGAGCAGTTCTTC.

The chain couples TRBV3-1 (or the pseudogene TRBV3-2) to TRBJ1-2, with a weak D call TRBD1 (5 bases). The CDR3 has 17 residues. The germline gives CDR1 LGHDT, CDR2 YNNKEL (reference sequence). The ends were cut back, 4 bases at V and 1 base at J, with 19 bases in the middle. The DNA of the CDR3 is TGTGCCAGCAGCCGGAGCCTAACAGGCGGTATTAACTATGGCTACACCTTC. This encodes CASSRSLTGGINYGYTF.

This chain uses TRBV11-3 with TRBJ2-7; TRBD1 might be the D (6 bases). This CDR3 is 14 amino acids long. Germline V gene data show CDR1 as SGHNT and CDR2 as YENEEA. V was shortened by 1 base and J by 6 bases, with 13 bases between the two germline ends. The DNA for the CDR3 is TGTGCCAGCAGCTTAGTACAGGGCCACAGCGAGCAGTACTTC. Translation: CASSLVQGHSEQYF.

The chain has TRBV19 and TRBJ1-3; unclear D gene. V shed 10 bases and J shed 0 bases, with 19 bases lying between them. Germline CDR1 LNHDA, CDR2 SQIVND (reference sequence). This CDR3 is 16 amino acids long. CDR3 nucleotides: TGTGCCACCCACCCGACCACAGACAACTCTGGAAACACCATATATTTT. Translation: CATHPTTDNSGNTIYF.

The chain joins TRBV2 to TRBJ2-1; the match to TRBD2 covers 9 bases. CDR1 and CDR2 from the germline V gene are SNHLY and FYNNEI. J was trimmed by 12 bases and V by 1 base; bases with no gene match: 16. The CDR3 length is 17 residues. The chain's CDR3 is CASSEGLAGIPYEGQFF. CDR3 DNA sequence: TGTGCCAGCAGTGAAGGCCTAGCGGGGATCCCCTATGAGGGGCAGTTCTTC.

This clone has more than one count but fewer than ten. This sequence joins TRBV19 and TRBJ1-5, with D unresolved. The length of the CDR3 is 13 residues. Trimming took 7 bases from V and 8 from J, leaving 15 bases between them. Germline values: CDR1 LNHDA, CDR2 SQIVND (reference sequence). CDR3: CASNRNKIEPQHF. The CDR3 DNA reads as TGTGCCAGTAACCGAAACAAAATTGAGCCCCAGCATTTT.

The chain employs TRBV7-2 and TRBJ1-2; D is unclear. Germline CDR1 reads SGHTA; CDR2 reads FQGNSA. The CDR3 runs 13 residues. Trimming removed 7 bases from V and 7 bases from J, with 16 bases in between. The CDR3 spells CASTLEAVRGYTF. CDR3 sequence (DNA): TGTGCCAGCACCCTTGAAGCGGTTCGTGGCTACACCTTC.

CDR3 amino acids: CASSSSGQETQYF. DNA of the CDR3: TGTGCCAGCAGCTCTAGCGGACAAGAGACCCAGTACTTC. The gene calls are TRBV7-3 and TRBJ2-5; 7 bases align to TRBD2. Losses at the gene ends were 4 bases for V and 2 bases for J; bases not matched to a gene: 1. This CDR3 is 13 amino acids long. Germline CDR1 reads SGHTA; CDR2 reads FQGTGA. Based on the CDR3 plus reference TRBV7-3 and TRBJ2-5, the full variable domain is GAGVSQTPSNKVTEKGKYVELRCDPISGHTALYWYRQSLGQGPEFLIYFQGTGAADDSGLPNDRFFAVRPEGSVSTLKIQRTERGDSAVYLCASSSSGQETQYFGPGTRLLVL.

The rearrangement joins TRBV7-2 to TRBJ2-5; perhaps TRBD2 as D (5 bases). Deletions cut 0 bases from V and 4 bases from J, with 12 bases between. Germline V CDR1 and CDR2: SGHTA, FQGNSA. This CDR3 comprises 15 residues. DNA of the CDR3: TGTGCCAGCAGCTTAGCCGGGGTGTTGGGAGAGACCCAGTACTTC. It translates to CASSLAGVLGETQYF.

The V call is TRBV6-5, the J call TRBJ1-2; 7 nucleotides align to TRBD1. Germline V gene data show CDR1 as MNHEY and CDR2 as SVGAGI. The CDR3 runs 14 residues. The V and J ends lost 8 bases and 8 bases, in that order; junction bases with no gene match: 14. The CDR3 here is CASGGRQGLYGYTF. The DNA for the CDR3 is TGTGCCAGCGGAGGTAGACAGGGATTATACGGCTACACCTTC.

The chain employs TRBV7-2 and TRBJ2-2, with 8 nucleotides matching TRBD2. The germline V gene has CDR1 SGHTA and CDR2 FQGNSA. After removal of 6 bases from V and 1 base from J, the junction contained 4 bases not matched to a gene. The CDR3 has 15 residues. CDR3 DNA sequence: TGTGCCAGCAGACGGAGCGGGGGGAACACCGGGGAGCTGTTTTTT. It yields the protein CASRRSGGNTGELFF.

This chain links TRBV27 with TRBJ2-7; no reliable D call. The germline V gene encodes CDR1 MNHEY and CDR2 SMNVEV (reference sequence). Trimming removed 5 bases at V and 7 bases at J, with 15 bases between. This CDR3 has 13 residues. For the CDR3, the DNA is TGTGCCAGCAGTACCTCCGGGTTTCAGGAGCAGTACTTC. This encodes CASSTSGFQEQYF.

The chain couples TRBV5-1 to TRBJ2-7; the match to TRBD2 covers 7 bases. Germline CDR1 and CDR2: SGHRS and YFSETQ. The CDR3 is made up of 18 amino acids. J lost 2 bases, V lost 4 bases, and 18 bases had no gene match. CDR3 DNA: TGCGCCAGCAGCCCCACATACTTCTACTTAGCGGGCACCTACGAGCAGTACTTC. Protein sequence: CASSPTYFYLAGTYEQYF.

This chain links TRBV5-1 with TRBJ2-1, with D tentatively TRBD1 (7 bases). This CDR3 has 17 residues. The V end was cut by 4 bases, the J end by 0 bases, with 17 bases between. Germline CDR1 reads SGHRS; CDR2 reads YFSETQ. This CDR3 reads CASSPGTRGASYNEQFF. The CDR3 nucleotides read TGCGCCAGCAGCCCGGGAACCAGGGGGGCCTCCTACAATGAGCAGTTCTTC.

This chain links TRBV29-1 with TRBJ1-1, with 7 positions matching TRBD1. The CDR3 runs 13 residues. The germline CDR1 and CDR2 sequences are SQVTM and ANQGSEA. J was trimmed by 5 bases and V by 4 bases; bases with no gene match: 7. The CDR3 loop reads CSVGFNRGTEAFF. Here the CDR3 DNA reads TGCAGCGTTGGTTTCAACAGGGGAACTGAAGCTTTCTTT.